This T cell receptor (beta chain) was captured in a study of human T cells and chemical hapten exposure listed by TCRdb under 2021. With regard to the full study: For sensitization, 2% DPC in acetone was applied to a roughly 2 cm by roughly 2 cm area of upper inner arm skin. Throughout the approximately 25-week study period, patients were also given weekly therapeutic DPC doses on the scalp. Patch testing on the upper back used Finn chambers containing 0.01% DPC, with scoring done after 6 days according to International Contact Dermatitis Research Group standards. Most of the patients in the cohort were female, and the cohort covered alopecia areata with under or over 50% scalp involvement, alopecia totalis and alopecia universalis. Libraries were combined into a pool for sequencing, and differences in TCR yield between samples came mainly from small differences in library volumes within the pool. Peripheral blood TCR repertoire changes were tracked in vivo in alopecia patients during primary and secondary sensitization to the hapten diphenylcyclopropenone (DPC). Blood samples were taken from patients before sensitization (week 0) and at 2, 6 and about 24 weeks after DPC sensitization. For TCR sequencing, blood came from twenty-nine alopecia patients at anywhere from one to four time points (pre-sensitization, 2, 6 and 24 weeks). Study-level results and caveats: Alopecia, a presumed autoimmune disease, was present in all patients, so the immune response of the patients might differ from that of healthy individuals. A positive correlation was found between the number of PT1 expanded TCRs and patch test score, with significance reached at thresholds 8, 16 and 32 but not 4. Repeated subsampling changed both the strength of the expansion versus patch-test correlation and the threshold at which the correlation became significant. The number of TCRs above 1 in 1000 frequency did not change with DPC sensitization; there was no evidence of global repertoire structure alterations. Significantly more large CDR3 similarity clusters were formed by expanded TCRs than by pre-sensitization or healthy control sets, consistent with antigen-driven responses.

The intended sense of this specimen's time point label: patch test 1, 2 weeks after DPC sensitization. In the paper's terms, the treatment or condition label means: therapeutic diphenylcyclopropenone sensitization with weekly scalp DPC. At each patch-test visit, blood was drawn before the patch test was applied. To be eligible, patients had to be aged 18 to 70, diagnosed with alopecia and judged suitable for DPC therapy, while pregnant patients were excluded. Unfractionated whole blood was collected in Tempus Blood RNA tubes, and total RNA was extracted from that blood. Libraries came from RACE. The sequencing machine was a NextSeq 500. During library preparation, unique molecular identifiers were attached to individual cDNA molecules so that TCRs could be counted quantitatively and reproducibly. From each blood RNA sample, both TCR alpha and TCR beta chains were sequenced. In the authors' own workflow: Samples had a median of around 92,000 TCRs, with a range from 23,224 to 690,600. V, J and CDR3 annotation of the TCR reads was performed with the Decombinator software suite. Every sample was subsampled to the same number of TCRs (28,000) for the PS versus PT1 abundance plots. Expanded TCRs were defined as absent before sensitization and observed at least eight times at the 2-week time point. The raw public reads went through TCRdb reprocessing: fastp at Q25, MiXCR clone calling, in-frame beta chains kept. Rows are unified per CDR3 protein, each entry keeping the most common DNA and genes. The authors' filters were not applied to this entry. For this sample the table gives some 170,000 distinct CDR3 sequences, of which 20% to 25% were detected only once. Together, the top ten hold less than 7% of the sample.

A note on this clonotype: There is no known antigen for this receptor. Qualities for individual bases were not recorded, and no much larger clone is one base off.

From cysteine to phenylalanine, the CDR3 is 13 amino acids long. Just the 39-base CDR3 DNA is kept, in frame starting at base 1. The germline V gene gives CDR1 as SGHTA and CDR2 as FQGNSA. The junction carries 15 bases between V and J, which are trimmed by 8 bases and 7 bases respectively. The TCR comes from a woman between 45 and 65 years old with alopecia areata. Some clones in this sample may be carry-over from other donors' samples. This sample comprised whole blood, obtained in connection with sensitization to the hapten diphenylcyclopropenone (DPC). The rearranged segments are TRBV7-2 and TRBJ2-1; D gene: possibly TRBD2, on 6 matching bases. Read as DNA, the sequence is TGTGCCAGCCAAGTTGGGGGGACTAATGAGCAGTTCTTC. The encoded protein is CASQVGGTNEQFF. With the rest looked up from the reference TRBV7-2 and TRBJ2-1 genes rather than sequenced, the full variable domain is GAGVSQSPSNKVTEKGKDVELRCDPISGHTALYWYRQSLGQGLEFLIYFQGNSAPDKSGLPSDRFSAERTGGSVSTLTIQRTQQEDSAVYLCASQVGGTNEQFFGPGTRLTVL.